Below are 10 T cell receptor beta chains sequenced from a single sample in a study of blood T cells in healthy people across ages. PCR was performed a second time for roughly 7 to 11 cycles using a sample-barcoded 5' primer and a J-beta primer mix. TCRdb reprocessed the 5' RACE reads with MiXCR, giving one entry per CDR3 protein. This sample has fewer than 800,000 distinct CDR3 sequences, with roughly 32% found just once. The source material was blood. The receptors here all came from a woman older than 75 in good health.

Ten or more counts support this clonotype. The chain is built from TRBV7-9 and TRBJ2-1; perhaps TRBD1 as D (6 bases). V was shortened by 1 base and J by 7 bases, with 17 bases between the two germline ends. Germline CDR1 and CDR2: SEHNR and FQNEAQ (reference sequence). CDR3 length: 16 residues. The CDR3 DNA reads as TGTGCCAGCAGCTTAGGGGCAGGGGTCAGGGAAAATGAGCAGTTCTTC. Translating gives CASSLGAGVRENEQFF.

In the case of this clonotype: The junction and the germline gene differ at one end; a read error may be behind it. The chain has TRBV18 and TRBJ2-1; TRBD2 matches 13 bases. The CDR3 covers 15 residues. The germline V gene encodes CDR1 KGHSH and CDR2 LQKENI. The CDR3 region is CTSSRGTSGTNEQFF. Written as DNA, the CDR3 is TGTACCAGCTCACGGGGGACTAGCGGGACCAATGAGCAGTTCTTC.

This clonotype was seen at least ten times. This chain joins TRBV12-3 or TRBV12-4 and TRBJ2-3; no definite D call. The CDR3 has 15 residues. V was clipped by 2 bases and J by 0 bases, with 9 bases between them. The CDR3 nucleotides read TGTGCCAGCAGTTTAACTGGCTCTAGCACAGATACGCAGTATTTT. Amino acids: CASSLTGSSTDTQYF.

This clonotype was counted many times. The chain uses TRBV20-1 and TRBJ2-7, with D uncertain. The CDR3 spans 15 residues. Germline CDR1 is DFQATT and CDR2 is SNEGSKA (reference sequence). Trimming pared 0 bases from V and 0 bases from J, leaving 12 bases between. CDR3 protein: CSARDVRFPSYEQYF. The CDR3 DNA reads TGCAGTGCTAGAGATGTTCGGTTTCCCTCCTACGAGCAGTACTTC.

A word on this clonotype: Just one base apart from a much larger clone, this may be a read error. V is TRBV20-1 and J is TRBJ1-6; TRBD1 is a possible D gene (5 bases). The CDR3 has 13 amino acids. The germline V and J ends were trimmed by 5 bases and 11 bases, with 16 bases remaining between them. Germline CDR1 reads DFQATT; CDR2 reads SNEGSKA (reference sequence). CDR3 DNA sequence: TGCAGTGCTCTTCCAGGGCCGGGGCCACCCCTCCACTTT. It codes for CSALPGPGPPLHF.

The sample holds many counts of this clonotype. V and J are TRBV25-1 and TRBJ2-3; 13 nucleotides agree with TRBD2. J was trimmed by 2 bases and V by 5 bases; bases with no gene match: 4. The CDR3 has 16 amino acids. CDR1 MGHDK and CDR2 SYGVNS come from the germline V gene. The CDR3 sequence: CASSQTSGGFTDTQYF. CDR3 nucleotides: TGTGCCAGCAGTCAGACTAGCGGGGGGTTCACAGATACGCAGTATTTT.

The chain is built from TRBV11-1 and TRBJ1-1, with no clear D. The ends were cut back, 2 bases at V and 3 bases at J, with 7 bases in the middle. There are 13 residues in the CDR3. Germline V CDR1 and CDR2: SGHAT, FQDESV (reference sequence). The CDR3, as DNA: TGTGCCAGCAGCTTATCTGCGGACACTGAAGCTTTCTTT. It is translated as CASSLSADTEAFF.

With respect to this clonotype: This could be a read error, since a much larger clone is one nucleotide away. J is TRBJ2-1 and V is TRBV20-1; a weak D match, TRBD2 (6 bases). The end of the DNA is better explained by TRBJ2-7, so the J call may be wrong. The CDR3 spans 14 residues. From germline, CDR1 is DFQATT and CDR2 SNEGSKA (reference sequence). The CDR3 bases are TGCAGTGCTAGTCTGGGACTCTCCTACAATGAGCAGTACTTC. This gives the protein CSASLGLSYNEQYF.

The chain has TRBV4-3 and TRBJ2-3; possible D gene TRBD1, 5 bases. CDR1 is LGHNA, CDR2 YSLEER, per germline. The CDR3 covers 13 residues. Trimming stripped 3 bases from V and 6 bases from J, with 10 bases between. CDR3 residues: CASSQAYRDTQYF. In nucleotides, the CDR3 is TGCGCCAGCAGCCAGGCTTACAGGGATACGCAGTATTTT.

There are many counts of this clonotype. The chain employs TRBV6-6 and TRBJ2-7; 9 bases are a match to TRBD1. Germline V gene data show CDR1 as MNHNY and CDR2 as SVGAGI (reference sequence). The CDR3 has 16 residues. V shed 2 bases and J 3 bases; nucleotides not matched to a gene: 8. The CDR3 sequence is CASSYNIGTGNYEQYF. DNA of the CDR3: TGTGCCAGCAGTTACAATATCGGGACAGGGAACTACGAGCAGTACTTC.